Presented here are 15 T cell receptor beta chains from one specimen sequenced in a study of T cell responses to AZD1222 COVID-19 vaccine. Sequenced by immunoSEQ multiplex PCR; TCRdb stores in-frame clones only, minus some. The table shows over 85,000 clones, with approximately 88% occurring only once. The specimen was peripheral blood, collected 28 days after the second AZD1222 dose. These receptors came from an adult who received the AZD1222 COVID-19 vaccine.

The chain uses TRBV14 and TRBJ1-1; D call uncertain. The CDR3 covers 14 residues. The ends were cut back, 1 base at V and 1 base at J, with 7 bases in the middle. In germline, CDR1 is SGHDN, CDR2 FVKESK. The CDR3, as DNA: TGTGCCAGCAGCCAAGTAATGGGGAACACTGAAGCTTTCTTT. As protein: CASSQVMGNTEAFF.

This clone was picked up a small number of times. The chain carries TRBV12-3 or TRBV12-4 and TRBJ1-5; D is undetermined. This CDR3 has 11 residues. The V end was cut by 1 base, the J end by 7 bases, with 2 bases between. The CDR3 is CASSLGQPQHF. Written as DNA, the CDR3 is TGTGCCAGCAGTTTAGGGCAGCCCCAGCATTTT.

The chain recombines TRBV10-3 with TRBJ2-7; 7 positions agree with TRBD1. CDR1 is ENHRY and CDR2 is SYGVKD in the germline V gene. This CDR3 has 15 amino acids. The J segment lost 2 bases and the V segment lost 2 bases, leaving 6 bases of the junction unmatched. CDR3 sequence: CAISEGTGETYEQYF. In DNA form, the CDR3 reads TGTGCCATCAGTGAGGGAACAGGGGAGACCTACGAGCAGTACTTC.

The rearrangement uses TRBV6-5 and TRBJ1-1, with D possibly TRBD1 on 5 matching bases. V lost 2 bases and J lost 0, with 10 bases in between. CDR3 length: 15 residues. CDR1 MNHEY and CDR2 SVGAGI come from the germline V gene. The CDR3 region has the DNA TGTGCCAGCAGTTACAGGGGCCGCATGAACACTGAAGCTTTCTTT. Its translation is CASSYRGRMNTEAFF.

The chain is built from TRBV27 and TRBJ1-2; 10 nucleotides match TRBD1. This CDR3 has 14 residues. CDR1 and CDR2 from the germline V gene are MNHEY and SMNVEV (reference sequence). With 5 bases clipped from V and 4 bases from J, the junction kept 4 bases outside the gene matches. Here the CDR3 reads CASSPGQGTYGYTF. The CDR3 DNA sequence: TGTGCCAGCAGTCCGGGACAGGGGACCTATGGCTACACCTTC.

The V call is TRBV21-1, the J call TRBJ1-2; TRBD1, the table's D call, was not compared with the DNA. TRBV21-1 is marked as a pseudogene. This CDR3 spans 18 amino acids. The CDR3 DNA sequence: TGTGCCAGCAGCAAAGCGCTAGTAAGGGGACAGGGGGGTTCCGGCTACACCTTC. It encodes CASSKALVRGQGGSGYTF.

The gene calls are TRBV6-5 and TRBJ2-7; 10 bases map to TRBD1. The CDR3 spans 14 residues. Trimming took 6 bases from V and 3 from J; bases not matched to a gene: 5. Germline-derived CDR1 and CDR2 are MNHEY and SVGAGI. This chain's CDR3 is CASSSGTGVYEQYF. Written as DNA, the CDR3 is TGTGCCAGCAGCTCCGGGACAGGGGTCTACGAGCAGTACTTC.

This clone was recorded only once. The chain couples TRBV2 to TRBJ2-2; 7 bases line up with TRBD2. Germline trimming cut 7 bases from V and 4 bases from J; bases unmatched to any gene: 15. Germline CDR1 SNHLY, CDR2 FYNNEI. The CDR3 sequence is 17 residues long. CDR3 sequence: CASTIGGAGAGTGELFF. The DNA for the CDR3 is TGTGCCAGCACCATAGGAGGGGCGGGAGCGGGCACCGGGGAGCTGTTTTTT.

The CDR3 region is CASRSGLGPGQPQHF. The CDR3 nucleotides are TGTGCCAGTAGATCAGGGCTGGGTCCTGGTCAGCCCCAGCATTTT. The J gene is TRBJ1-5, the V gene TRBV19, with D possibly matching TRBD1 (5 bases). In germline, CDR1 is LNHDA, CDR2 SQIVND (reference sequence). CDR3 length equals 15 residues. Trimming took off 6 bases at V and 6 bases at J, with 18 bases between the two ends.

V is TRBV18 and J is TRBJ1-6; D might be TRBD1 (5 bases). The CDR3 is 18 residues long. Germline lookup yields CDR1 KGHSH and CDR2 LQKENI. Trimming took off 2 bases at V and 6 bases at J, with 20 bases between the two ends. The CDR3 sequence: CASSPKVDQNRSNSPLHF. The DNA of the CDR3 is TGTGCCAGCTCACCAAAAGTGGATCAGAACAGGAGTAATTCACCCCTCCACTTT.

The chain has TRBV7-3 and TRBJ2-2, with 7 nucleotides matching TRBD1. The CDR3 runs 14 residues. Germline V CDR1 and CDR2: SGHTA, FQGTGA. With 5 bases clipped from V and 3 bases from J, the junction kept 3 bases outside the gene matches. The CDR3 protein is CASSVGQHTGELFF. The CDR3 nucleotides are TGTGCCAGCAGCGTGGGACAGCACACCGGGGAGCTGTTTTTT.

The chain carries TRBV3-1 (or the pseudogene TRBV3-2) and TRBJ1-2; D call uncertain. Trimming removed 2 bases from V and 7 bases from J, with 11 bases in between. This CDR3 has 13 amino acids. Germline V gene data show CDR1 as LGHDT and CDR2 as YNNKEL (reference sequence). This chain's CDR3 is CASSQPSGFGYTF. The CDR3 DNA reads TGTGCCAGCAGCCAACCATCAGGTTTTGGCTACACCTTC.

The chain employs TRBV5-1 and TRBJ1-3; the match to TRBD1 covers 9 bases. The trim removed 2 bases at V and 7 bases at J, leaving 10 bases unmatched. There are 16 residues in the CDR3. CDR1 SGHRS and CDR2 YFSETQ come from the germline V gene. DNA for the CDR3: TGCGCCAGCAGCTTAGAAACACCCGGACAGGGGAACACCATATATTTT. Translating it yields CASSLETPGQGNTIYF.

The sample holds many counts of this clone. The chain joins TRBV2 to TRBJ2-1, with 9 bases matching TRBD1. Germline assignment: CDR1 SNHLY and CDR2 FYNNEI. The CDR3 is made up of 17 amino acids. Trimming removed 0 bases from V and 8 bases from J; junction bases left unmatched: 11. CDR3 DNA: TGTGCCAGCAGTGAAGCTCCCGGGACAGGGAAGGTAGATGAGCAGTTCTTC. Protein product: CASSEAPGTGKVDEQFF.

The CDR3 region is CASSLYPSGGLNEQFF. DNA for the CDR3: TGTGCCAGCAGCTTATACCCTAGCGGGGGGTTAAATGAGCAGTTCTTC. V and J are TRBV7-6 and TRBJ2-1; the match to TRBD2 covers 11 bases. The germline CDR1 and CDR2 sequences are SGHVS and FNYEAQ. Trimming at V came to 2 bases and at J to 7 bases, leaving 7 bases not matched to a gene. The length of the CDR3 is 16 residues.